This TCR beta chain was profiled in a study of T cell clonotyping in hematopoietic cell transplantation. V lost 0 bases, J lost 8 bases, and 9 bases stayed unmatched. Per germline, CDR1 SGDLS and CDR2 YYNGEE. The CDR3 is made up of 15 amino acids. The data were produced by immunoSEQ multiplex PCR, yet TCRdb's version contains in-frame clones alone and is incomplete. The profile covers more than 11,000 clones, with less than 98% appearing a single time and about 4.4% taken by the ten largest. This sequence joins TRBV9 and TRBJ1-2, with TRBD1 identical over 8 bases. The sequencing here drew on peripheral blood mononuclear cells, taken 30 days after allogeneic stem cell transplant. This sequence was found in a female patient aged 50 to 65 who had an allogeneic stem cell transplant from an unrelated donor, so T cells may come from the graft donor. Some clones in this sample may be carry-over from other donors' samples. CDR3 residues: CASSVGGQGAWGYTF. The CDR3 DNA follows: TGTGCCAGCAGCGTAGGGGGTCAGGGGGCGTGGGGCTACACCTTC.